These 4 T cell receptor beta chains came from one sample sequenced in a study of glioma-infiltrating T cells. TCR alpha and beta CDR3 regions were amplified from RNA using iRepertoire nested multiplex PCR. TCRdb re-called the multiplex PCR reads through MiXCR, storing one row per CDR3 protein. The sample contains about 400,000 distinct CDR3 sequences, around 45% of which appear only once. Sequenced material: glioma tissue, nonneoplastic brain tissue, or PBMCs (not recorded which). Receptors were obtained from a human donor with low-grade glioma or glioblastoma, undergoing nonglioma brain surgery, or in good health (not recorded which).

This clonotype came up once. The chain has TRBV29-1 and TRBJ2-7, with D tentatively TRBD1 (6 bases). This CDR3 has 14 amino acids. Germline CDR1 SQVTM, CDR2 ANQGSEA. V was pared by 4 bases and J by 3 bases, with 16 bases between. As DNA, the CDR3 is TGCAGCGTTGTCCTGTATGGCAGGGGCTACGAGCAGTACTTC. The encoded protein is CSVVLYGRGYEQYF.

In this sample, this clonotype turned up a few times. This chain links TRBV29-1 with TRBJ1-2, with D unclear. The CDR3 has 12 residues. Trimming removed 4 bases from V and 2 bases from J, with 8 bases in between. In germline, CDR1 is SQVTM, CDR2 ANQGSEA. The CDR3 sequence is CSVGGRNYGYTF. For the CDR3, the DNA is TGCAGCGTTGGGGGTAGGAACTATGGCTACACCTTC.

This clonotype was seen a few times. The chain has TRBV20-1 and TRBJ1-4; the D is unclear. The length of the CDR3 is 15 residues. The germline V and J ends were trimmed by 1 base and 5 bases, with 14 bases remaining between them. Germline V gene data show CDR1 as DFQATT and CDR2 as SNEGSKA (reference sequence). The CDR3 DNA reads as TGCAGTGCTAGAGTCATGAGGGAGTCGAATGAAAAACTGTTTTTT. Translated, it gives CSARVMRESNEKLFF.

Only a few counts were recorded for this clonotype. A read error may produce the germline difference seen at one junction end. The rearrangement links TRBV7-7 to TRBJ2-1, with 8 bases that match TRBD2. Germline assignment: CDR1 SSHAT and CDR2 FNYEAQ (reference sequence). This CDR3 has 17 residues. This CDR3 reads CASSLVVAGRSGNEQFF. The CDR3 DNA reads TGTGCTAGCAGCTTAGTCGTAGCGGGACGATCTGGGAATGAGCAGTTCTTC.